This TCR beta chain derives from a study of tumor and adjacent non-tumor tissue in lung cancer. Study-level background: Samples averaged around 4 million productive TCRbeta reads each. Study-wide points: Normal lung showed higher cumulative top 100 clone frequency than tumor. Tumor TCR diversity, when higher, was linked to shorter survival.

The V end was cut by 5 bases, the J end by 1 base, with 23 bases between. The CDR3 runs 18 residues. Germline V gene data show CDR1 as MNHNS and CDR2 as SASEGT. A modified ARM-PCR protocol with three rounds of nested PCR amplified TCRbeta. Each CDR3 protein gets one entry after TCRdb re-called the multiplex PCR reads with MiXCR. The sample has tens of thousands of distinct CDR3 sequences; almost 60% are singletons. With regard to this clonotype: Its matching antigen is unknown.

No cell sorting was done before RNA was extracted from the tissue. Between August and November 2014, newly diagnosed, chemotherapy-naive lung cancer patients underwent thoracic surgery in China. This receptor was obtained from a man aged 50-59 years with non-small cell lung cancer. Sequenced: lung tumor tissue. This rearrangement joins TRBV6-1 to TRBJ1-1; possibly TRBD1 for D (5 bases). CDR3 sequence (DNA): TGTGCCAGCAGTCTCCAGGACACTCCTGGTATCCCGAACACTGAAGCTTTCTTT. This codes for CASSLQDTPGIPNTEAFF.